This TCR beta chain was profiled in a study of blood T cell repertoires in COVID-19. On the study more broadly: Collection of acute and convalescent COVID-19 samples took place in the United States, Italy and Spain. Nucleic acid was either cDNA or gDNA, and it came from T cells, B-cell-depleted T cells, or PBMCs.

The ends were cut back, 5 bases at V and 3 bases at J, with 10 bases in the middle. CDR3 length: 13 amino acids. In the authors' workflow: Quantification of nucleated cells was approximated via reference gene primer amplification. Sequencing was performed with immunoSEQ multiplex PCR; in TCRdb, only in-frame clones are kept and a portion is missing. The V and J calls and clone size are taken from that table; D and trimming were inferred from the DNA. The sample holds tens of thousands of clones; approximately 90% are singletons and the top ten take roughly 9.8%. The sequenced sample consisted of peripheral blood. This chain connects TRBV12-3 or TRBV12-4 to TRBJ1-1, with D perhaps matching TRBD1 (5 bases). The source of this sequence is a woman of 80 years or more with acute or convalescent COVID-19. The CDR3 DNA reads TGTGCCAGCAGTACAGACAGTGACACTGAAGCTTTCTTT. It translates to CASSTDSDTEAFF.